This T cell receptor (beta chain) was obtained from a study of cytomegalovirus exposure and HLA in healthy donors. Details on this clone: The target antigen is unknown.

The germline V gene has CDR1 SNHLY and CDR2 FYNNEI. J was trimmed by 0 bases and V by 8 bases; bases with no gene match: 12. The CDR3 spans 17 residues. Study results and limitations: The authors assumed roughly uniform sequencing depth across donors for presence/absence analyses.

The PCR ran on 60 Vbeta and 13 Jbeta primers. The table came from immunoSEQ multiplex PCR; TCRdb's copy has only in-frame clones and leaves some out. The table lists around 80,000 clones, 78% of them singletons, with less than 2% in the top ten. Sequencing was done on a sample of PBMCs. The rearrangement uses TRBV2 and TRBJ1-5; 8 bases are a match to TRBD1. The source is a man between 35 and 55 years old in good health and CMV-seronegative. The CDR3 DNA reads TGTGCCAGCTCAAGAACGGGACAGGCGTATAGCAATCAGCCCCAGCATTTT. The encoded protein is CASSRTGQAYSNQPQHF. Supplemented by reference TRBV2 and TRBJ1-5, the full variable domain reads EPEVTQTPSHQVTQMGQEVILRCVPISNHLYFYWYRQILGQKVEFLVSFYNNEISEKSEIFDDQFSVERPDGSNFTLKIRSTKLEDSAMYFCASSRTGQAYSNQPQHFGDGTRLSIL.